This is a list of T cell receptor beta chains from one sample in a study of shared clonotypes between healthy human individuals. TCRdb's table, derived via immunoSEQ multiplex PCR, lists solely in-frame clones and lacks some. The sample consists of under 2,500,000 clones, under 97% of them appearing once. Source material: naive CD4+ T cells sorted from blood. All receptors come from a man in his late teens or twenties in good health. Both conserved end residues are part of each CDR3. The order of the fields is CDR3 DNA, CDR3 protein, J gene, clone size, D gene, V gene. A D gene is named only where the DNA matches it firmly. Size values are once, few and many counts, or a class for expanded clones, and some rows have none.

cdr3_nt: TGTGCCAGCAGCTGGCAAGGAGGGGCCATTAACACTGAAGCTTTCTTT; cdr3_aa: CASSWQGGAINTEAFF; j_call: TRBJ1-1; clone_size: -; d_call: -; v_call: TRBV6-6
cdr3_nt: TGTGCCAGCAGTTTCCGCCCGGGACTAGGGCTATACAATGAGCAGTTCTTC; cdr3_aa: CASSFRPGLGLYNEQFF; j_call: TRBJ2-1; clone_size: -; d_call: TRBD2; v_call: TRBV28
cdr3_nt: TGTGCCAGCAGCGTGACGATCACAGATACGCAGTATTTT; cdr3_aa: CASSVTITDTQYF; j_call: TRBJ2-3; clone_size: -; d_call: -; v_call: TRBV9
cdr3_nt: TGCGCCAGCAGCTTGAGGGGACAGGGTTCCGGGGAGCTGTTTTTT; cdr3_aa: CASSLRGQGSGELFF; j_call: TRBJ2-2; clone_size: once; d_call: TRBD1; v_call: TRBV5-1
cdr3_nt: TGTGCCTGGAGCGGGGCAGGAGGCTACACCTTC; cdr3_aa: CAWSGAGGYTF; j_call: TRBJ1-2; clone_size: few; d_call: -; v_call: TRBV30
cdr3_nt: TGTGCCAGCAGCCCGGCTAGCGGGGCCTACGAGCAGTACTTC; cdr3_aa: CASSPASGAYEQYF; j_call: TRBJ2-7; clone_size: -; d_call: TRBD2; v_call: TRBV7-2
cdr3_nt: TGTGCCAGCATGGGACAGCTGAACACTGAAGCTTTCTTT; cdr3_aa: CASMGQLNTEAFF; j_call: TRBJ1-1; clone_size: -; d_call: TRBD1; v_call: TRBV2
cdr3_nt: TGTGCCAGCTCAGCGGGAACCACCTCCTACGAGCAGTACTTC; cdr3_aa: CASSAGTTSYEQYF; j_call: TRBJ2-7; clone_size: -; d_call: -; v_call: TRBV18
cdr3_nt: TGTGCCAGCTCACCTAAGGACAGGGGGTATAATTCACCCCTCCACTTT; cdr3_aa: CASSPKDRGYNSPLHF; j_call: TRBJ1-6; clone_size: -; d_call: TRBD1; v_call: TRBV18
cdr3_nt: TGTGCCAGCAGGCCTGCCCCGGGGGGGAGCTCCTACAATGAGCAGTTCTTC; cdr3_aa: CASRPAPGGSSYNEQFF; j_call: TRBJ2-1; clone_size: -; d_call: TRBD2; v_call: TRBV27
cdr3_nt: TGTGCCAGCAGCTTCTCCACCGGGACAGGGAGGTTGGGGGAGACCCAGTACTTC; cdr3_aa: CASSFSTGTGRLGETQYF; j_call: TRBJ2-5; clone_size: -; d_call: TRBD1; v_call: TRBV5-5
cdr3_nt: TGTGCCAGCAGCTTAGCAACTCTCGGGAAAGAGACCCAGTACTTC; cdr3_aa: CASSLATLGKETQYF; j_call: TRBJ2-5; clone_size: once; d_call: -; v_call: TRBV7-2
cdr3_nt: TGTGCCAGCAGTTACTCAGGGGGCGTCTATGGCTACACCTTC; cdr3_aa: CASSYSGGVYGYTF; j_call: TRBJ1-2; clone_size: -; d_call: TRBD1; v_call: TRBV6-5
cdr3_nt: TGTGCCAGCCGAGATACCGGGGGCGGTCAGCCCCAGCATTTT; cdr3_aa: CASRDTGGGQPQHF; j_call: TRBJ1-5; clone_size: -; d_call: -; v_call: TRBV6-5
cdr3_nt: TGTGCCAGCATCCTCCAGGGGACGAACACCGGGGAGCTGTTTTTT; cdr3_aa: CASILQGTNTGELFF; j_call: TRBJ2-2; clone_size: -; d_call: -; v_call: TRBV7-2
cdr3_nt: TGTGCCAGCAGTTACTCAACTCCGGCCTCCTACGAGCAGTACTTC; cdr3_aa: CASSYSTPASYEQYF; j_call: TRBJ2-7; clone_size: -; d_call: -; v_call: TRBV6-5
cdr3_nt: TGTGCCAGCAGTTACTCGGGCGAGGTAGGGGAGACCCAGTACTTC; cdr3_aa: CASSYSGEVGETQYF; j_call: TRBJ2-5; clone_size: -; d_call: -; v_call: TRBV6-5
cdr3_nt: TGTGCCAGCAGTTACGCGGGACAGAGAGGCTACACCTTC; cdr3_aa: CASSYAGQRGYTF; j_call: TRBJ1-2; clone_size: -; d_call: TRBD1; v_call: TRBV6-5
cdr3_nt: TGCGCCAGCAGCCCGGACAACTATGGCTACACCTTC; cdr3_aa: CASSPDNYGYTF; j_call: TRBJ1-2; clone_size: -; d_call: -; v_call: TRBV5-1
cdr3_nt: TGTGCCAGCAGCCTACAGGGGACCTCCTACGAGCAGTACTTC; cdr3_aa: CASSLQGTSYEQYF; j_call: TRBJ2-7; clone_size: -; d_call: TRBD1; v_call: TRBV7-2
cdr3_nt: TGTGCCAGCTCACAGTTGGGCAGTCCTAATGAAAAACTGTTTTTT; cdr3_aa: CASSQLGSPNEKLFF; j_call: TRBJ1-4; clone_size: -; d_call: -; v_call: TRBV18
cdr3_nt: TGTGCCAGCAGTAAGGGACAGGGAGTTAAAGGAAACACCATATATTTT; cdr3_aa: CASSKGQGVKGNTIYF; j_call: TRBJ1-3; clone_size: -; d_call: TRBD1; v_call: TRBV28
cdr3_nt: TGTGCCAGCAGCTTGGGACAGACGAACACTGAAGCTTTCTTT; cdr3_aa: CASSLGQTNTEAFF; j_call: TRBJ1-1; clone_size: once; d_call: TRBD1; v_call: TRBV11-3